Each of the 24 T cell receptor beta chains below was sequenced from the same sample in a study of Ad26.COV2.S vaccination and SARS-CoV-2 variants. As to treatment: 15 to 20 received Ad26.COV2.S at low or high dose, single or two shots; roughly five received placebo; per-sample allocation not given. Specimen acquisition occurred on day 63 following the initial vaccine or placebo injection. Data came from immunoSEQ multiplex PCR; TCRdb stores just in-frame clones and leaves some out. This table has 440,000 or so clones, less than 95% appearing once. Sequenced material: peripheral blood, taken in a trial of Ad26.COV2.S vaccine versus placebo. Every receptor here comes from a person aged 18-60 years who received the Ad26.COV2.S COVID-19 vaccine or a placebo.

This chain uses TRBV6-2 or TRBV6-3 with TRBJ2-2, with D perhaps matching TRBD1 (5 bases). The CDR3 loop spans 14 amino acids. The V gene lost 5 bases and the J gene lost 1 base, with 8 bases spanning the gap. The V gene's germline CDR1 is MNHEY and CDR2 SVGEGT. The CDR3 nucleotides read TGTGCCAGCAGTAGGACACGGAACACCGGGGAGCTGTTTTTT. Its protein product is CASSRTRNTGELFF.

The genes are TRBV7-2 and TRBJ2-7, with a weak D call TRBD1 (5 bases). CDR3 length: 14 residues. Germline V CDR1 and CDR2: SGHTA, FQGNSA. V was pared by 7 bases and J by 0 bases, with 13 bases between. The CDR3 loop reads CASTSITGSYEQYF. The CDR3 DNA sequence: TGTGCCAGCACCTCCATAACAGGCTCCTACGAGCAGTACTTC. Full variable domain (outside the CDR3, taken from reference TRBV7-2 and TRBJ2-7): GAGVSQSPSNKVTEKGKDVELRCDPISGHTALYWYRQSLGQGLEFLIYFQGNSAPDKSGLPSDRFSAERTGGSVSTLTIQRTQQEDSAVYLCASTSITGSYEQYFGPGTRLTVT.

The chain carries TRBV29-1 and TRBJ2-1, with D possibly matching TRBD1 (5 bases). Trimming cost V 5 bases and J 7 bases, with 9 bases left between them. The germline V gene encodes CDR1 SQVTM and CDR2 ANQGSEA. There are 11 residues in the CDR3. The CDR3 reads CSVFRENEQFF. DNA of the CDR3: TGCAGCGTTTTCAGGGAAAATGAGCAGTTCTTC.

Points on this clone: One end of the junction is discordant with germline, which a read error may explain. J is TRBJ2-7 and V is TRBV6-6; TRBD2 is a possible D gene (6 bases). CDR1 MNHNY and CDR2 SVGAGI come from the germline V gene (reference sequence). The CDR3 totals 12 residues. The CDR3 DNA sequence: TGTGCCAGCAAAGGGACTTCCTCCGAGCAGTACTTC. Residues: CASKGTSSEQYF.

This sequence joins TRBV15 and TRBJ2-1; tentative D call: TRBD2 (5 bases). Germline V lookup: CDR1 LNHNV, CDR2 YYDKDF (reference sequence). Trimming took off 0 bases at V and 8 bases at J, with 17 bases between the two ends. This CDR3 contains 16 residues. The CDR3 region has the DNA TGTGCCACCAGCAGAGAAGGGCCCCTCCCGAGGGATGAGCAGTTCTTC. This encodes CATSREGPLPRDEQFF.

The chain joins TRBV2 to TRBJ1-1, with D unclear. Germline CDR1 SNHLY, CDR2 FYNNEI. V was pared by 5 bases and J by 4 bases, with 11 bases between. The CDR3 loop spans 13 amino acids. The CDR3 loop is CASSPLSSTEAFF. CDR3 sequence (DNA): TGTGCCAGCAGTCCCCTTTCCTCCACTGAAGCTTTCTTT.

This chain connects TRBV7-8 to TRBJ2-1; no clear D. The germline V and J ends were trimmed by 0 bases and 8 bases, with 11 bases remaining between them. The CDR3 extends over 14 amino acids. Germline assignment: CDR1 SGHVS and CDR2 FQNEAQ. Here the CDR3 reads CASSLAYSMDEQFF. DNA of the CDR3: TGTGCCAGCAGCTTAGCGTATAGCATGGATGAGCAGTTCTTC.

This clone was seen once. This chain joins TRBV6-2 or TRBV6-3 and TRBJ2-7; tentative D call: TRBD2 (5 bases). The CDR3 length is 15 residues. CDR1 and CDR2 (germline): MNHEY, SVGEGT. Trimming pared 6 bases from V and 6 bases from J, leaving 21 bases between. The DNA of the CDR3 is TGTGCCAGCAGACCTCCTCTAGCTAGGATTTTCGAGCAGTACTTC. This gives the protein CASRPPLARIFEQYF.

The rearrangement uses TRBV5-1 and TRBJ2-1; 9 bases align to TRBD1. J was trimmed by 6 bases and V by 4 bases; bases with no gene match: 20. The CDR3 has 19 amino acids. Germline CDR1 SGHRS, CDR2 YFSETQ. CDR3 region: CASSPVGTGSLKDLNEQFF. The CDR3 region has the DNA TGCGCCAGCAGCCCCGTGGGGACAGGGTCACTTAAAGATCTCAATGAGCAGTTCTTC.

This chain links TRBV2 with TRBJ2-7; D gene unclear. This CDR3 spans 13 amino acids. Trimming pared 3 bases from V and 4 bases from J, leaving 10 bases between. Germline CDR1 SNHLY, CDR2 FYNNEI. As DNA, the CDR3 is TGTGCCAGCAGTGATTTCTTACAATACGAGCAGTACTTC. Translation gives CASSDFLQYEQYF.

DNA of the CDR3: TGTGCCAGCAGCCAAGCGCTAGCGGGAAACACAGATACGCAGTATTTT. Its translation is CASSQALAGNTDTQYF. This chain connects TRBV3-1 (or the pseudogene TRBV3-2) to TRBJ2-3; 9 nucleotides agree with TRBD2. The CDR3 runs to 16 residues. Per the germline V gene, CDR1 is LGHDT and CDR2 is YNNKEL (reference sequence). Trimming at V came to 1 base and at J to 2 bases, leaving 4 bases not matched to a gene.

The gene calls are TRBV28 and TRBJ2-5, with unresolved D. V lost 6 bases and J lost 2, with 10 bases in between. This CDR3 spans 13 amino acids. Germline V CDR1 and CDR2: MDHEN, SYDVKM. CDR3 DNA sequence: TGTGCCAGCAGCAGGACGCAGCAAGAGACCCAGTACTTC. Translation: CASSRTQQETQYF. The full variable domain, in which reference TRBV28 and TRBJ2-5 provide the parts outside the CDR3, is DVKVTQSSRYLVKRTGEKVFLECVQDMDHENMFWYRQDPGLGLRLIYFSYDVKMKEKGDIPEGYSVSREKKERFSLILESASTNQTSMYLCASSRTQQETQYFGPGTRLLVL.

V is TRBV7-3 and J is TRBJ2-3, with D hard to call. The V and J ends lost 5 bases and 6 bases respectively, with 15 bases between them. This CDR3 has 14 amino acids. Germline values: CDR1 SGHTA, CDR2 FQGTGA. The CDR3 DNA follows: TGTGCCAGCAGCCGTAACCCCTCGTGGGATACGCAGTATTTT. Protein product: CASSRNPSWDTQYF.

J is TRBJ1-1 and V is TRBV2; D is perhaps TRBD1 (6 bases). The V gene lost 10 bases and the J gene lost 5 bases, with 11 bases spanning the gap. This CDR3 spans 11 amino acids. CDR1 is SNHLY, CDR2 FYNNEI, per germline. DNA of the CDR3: TGTGCCACCAAAGGGGGGACTGAAGCTTTCTTT. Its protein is CATKGGTEAFF.

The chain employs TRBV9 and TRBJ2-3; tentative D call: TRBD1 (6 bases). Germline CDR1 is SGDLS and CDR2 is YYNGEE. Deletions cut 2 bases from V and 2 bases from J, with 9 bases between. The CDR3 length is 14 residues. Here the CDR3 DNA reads TGTGCCAGCAGCGTTGGACAGCACACAGATACGCAGTATTTT. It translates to CASSVGQHTDTQYF.

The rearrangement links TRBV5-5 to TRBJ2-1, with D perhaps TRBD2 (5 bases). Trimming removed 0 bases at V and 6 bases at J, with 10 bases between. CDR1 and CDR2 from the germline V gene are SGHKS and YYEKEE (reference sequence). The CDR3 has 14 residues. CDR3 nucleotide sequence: TGTGCCAGCAGCTTGGCCGAGCGGATCAATGAGCAGTTCTTC. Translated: CASSLAERINEQFF.

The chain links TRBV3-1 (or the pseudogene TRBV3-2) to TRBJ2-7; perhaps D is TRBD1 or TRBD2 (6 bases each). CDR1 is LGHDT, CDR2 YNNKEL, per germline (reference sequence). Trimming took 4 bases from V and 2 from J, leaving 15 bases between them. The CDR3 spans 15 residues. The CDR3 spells CASSPPGAIAYEQYF. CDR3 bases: TGTGCCAGCAGCCCCCCGGGGGCAATCGCCTACGAGCAGTACTTC.

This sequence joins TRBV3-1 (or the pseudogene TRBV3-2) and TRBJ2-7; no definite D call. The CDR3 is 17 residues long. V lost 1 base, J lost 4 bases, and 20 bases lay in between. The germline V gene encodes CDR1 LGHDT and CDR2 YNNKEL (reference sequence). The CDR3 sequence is CASSQGSDPSPYYEQYF. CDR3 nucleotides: TGTGCCAGCAGCCAAGGATCAGATCCAAGCCCCTATTACGAGCAGTACTTC.

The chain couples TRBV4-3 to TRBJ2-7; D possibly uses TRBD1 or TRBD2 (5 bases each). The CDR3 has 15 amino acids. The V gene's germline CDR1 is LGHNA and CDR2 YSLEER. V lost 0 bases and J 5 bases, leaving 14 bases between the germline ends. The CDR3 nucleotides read TGCGCCAGCAGCCAAGATCGGGGCTCCCCGAACGAGCAGTACTTC. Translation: CASSQDRGSPNEQYF.

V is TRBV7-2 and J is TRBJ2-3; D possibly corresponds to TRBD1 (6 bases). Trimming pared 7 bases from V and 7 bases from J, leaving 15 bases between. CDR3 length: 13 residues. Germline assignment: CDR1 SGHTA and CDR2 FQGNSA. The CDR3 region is CASTRPGTYTQYF. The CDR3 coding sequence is TGTGCCAGCACCCGCCCAGGGACATATACGCAGTATTTT.

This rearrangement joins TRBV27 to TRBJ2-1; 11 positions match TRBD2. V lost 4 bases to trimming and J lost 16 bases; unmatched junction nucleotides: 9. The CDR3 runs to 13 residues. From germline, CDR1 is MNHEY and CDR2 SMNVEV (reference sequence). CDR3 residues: CASSYLTSGTRFF. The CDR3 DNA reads TGTGCCAGCAGTTACCTGACTAGCGGGACTCGATTCTTC.

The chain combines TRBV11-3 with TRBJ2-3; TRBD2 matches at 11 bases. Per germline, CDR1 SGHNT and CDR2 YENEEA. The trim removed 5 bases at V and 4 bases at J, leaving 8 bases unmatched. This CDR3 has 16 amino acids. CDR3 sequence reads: CASSPSLAGEADTQYF. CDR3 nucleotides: TGTGCCAGCAGCCCCTCACTAGCGGGAGAGGCAGATACGCAGTATTTT.

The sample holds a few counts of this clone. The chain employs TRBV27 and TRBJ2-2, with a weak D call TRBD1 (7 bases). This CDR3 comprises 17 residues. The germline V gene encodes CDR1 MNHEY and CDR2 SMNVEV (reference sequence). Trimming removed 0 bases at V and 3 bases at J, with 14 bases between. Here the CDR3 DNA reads TGTGCCAGCAGTTTATCTCCGGAGGGGGCACACACCGGGGAGCTGTTTTTT. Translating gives CASSLSPEGAHTGELFF.

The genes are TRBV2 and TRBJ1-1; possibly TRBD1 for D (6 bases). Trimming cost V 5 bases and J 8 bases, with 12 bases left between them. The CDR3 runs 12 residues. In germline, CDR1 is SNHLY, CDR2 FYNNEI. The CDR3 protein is CASSSQGWEAFF. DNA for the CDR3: TGTGCCAGCAGTTCACAGGGTTGGGAAGCTTTCTTT.